A selection of T cell receptor beta chains follows, all from one sample in a study of cytomegalovirus exposure and HLA in healthy donors. Sequencing was performed with immunoSEQ multiplex PCR; in TCRdb, only in-frame clones are kept and a portion is missing. The table shows 130,000 or so clones, with around 78% occurring only once. Sequencing was done on a sample of PBMCs. These receptors were collected from a woman between 18 and 29 years old in good health and CMV-seronegative. Both conserved end residues are trimmed from each CDR3.

J,V,CDR3
TRBJ2-5,TRBV7-9,ASSLRWGRETQY
TRBJ1-5,TRBV30,AWKRAGRSGNQPQH
TRBJ1-1,TRBV15,ATSRRTAITEAF
TRBJ1-2,TRBV7-9,ASSFTGSGYGYT
TRBJ1-1,TRBV6-1,ASGREELQAF
TRBJ2-1,TRBV5-1,ASSGSGNNEQF
TRBJ1-1,TRBV25-1,ASSEWGRGAWGTEAF
TRBJ1-2,TRBV25-1,ASSPTGRLDGYT
TRBJ2-5,TRBV7-9,ATTGEETQY
TRBJ2-1,TRBV21-1,ASSKALGSGVTRIGPNEQF
TRBJ1-2,TRBV7-2,ASSSVPGGRRYGYT
TRBJ2-7,TRBV6-5,ASRPPGSQTYEQY
TRBJ2-3,TRBV30,AWGPGGTDTQY
TRBJ2-7,TRBV7-6,ASSSGTGTYEQY
TRBJ2-7,TRBV5-4,ASSSGLAEASGEQY
TRBJ2-2,TRBV7-6,ASSRGLSLVGELF
TRBJ2-5,TRBV2,ASSDGWRGPKY
TRBJ1-5,TRBV7-2,ASSLEQGHHQPQH
TRBJ1-2,TRBV9,ASSVASGGHGYT
TRBJ1-2,TRBV10-3,AISESEEGSGYT
TRBJ2-1,TRBV6-5,ASSEGSRAPQF
TRBJ1-2,TRBV19,ASSPGRGVSYGYT
TRBJ1-1,TRBV6-5,ASGGEQLNTEAF
TRBJ2-7,TRBV11-3,ASREGLSYEQY
TRBJ2-3,TRBV10-3,AVSRGSLTTDTQY
TRBJ1-2,TRBV5-4,ASSLVQGEGYT
TRBJ1-3,TRBV5-4,ASSLSTGTGNTIY
TRBJ2-7,TRBV5-1,ASSLVASGRSEQY
TRBJ2-7,TRBV29-1,SVLTGGRSEQY
TRBJ2-7,TRBV6-1,ASSEVGQGGDEQY
TRBJ2-1,TRBV19,ASRSLAGYNEQF
TRBJ2-2,TRBV7-9,ASSLAGARELF
TRBJ2-5,TRBV4-1,ASSQGPRGGRSETQY
TRBJ2-1,TRBV15,ATSRGGVKDEQF
TRBJ2-5,TRBV4-1,ASSQKSPGQETQY
TRBJ1-1,TRBV29-1,SVALVRGLMNTEAF
TRBJ2-3,TRBV30,AYTFGQGRGDTQY
TRBJ2-2,TRBV15,ATSRRFSGGPTGELF
TRBJ1-2,TRBV7-2,ASSSSYGYT
TRBJ2-7,TRBV30,AWSTWDRLYEQY
TRBJ1-2,TRBV6-1,ASSVRTGPLRYGYT
TRBJ2-5,TRBV9,ASSVSYQETQY
TRBJ2-7,TRBV7-2,ASSLALAGYEQY
TRBJ2-5,TRBV30,AWGAYRIETQY
TRBJ1-2,TRBV2,ASSKTGDGYT
TRBJ1-3,TRBV7-9,AFFSGNTIY
TRBJ2-2,TRBV27,ATQSEARTGELF
TRBJ2-3,TRBV6-5,ASSYLGGGAPDTQY
TRBJ1-1,TRBV7-2,ASSLMPVNTEAF
TRBJ1-5,TRBV2,ASSLGQVLNQPQH
TRBJ1-2,TRBV19,ASSIDRTDYGYT